A selection of T cell receptor beta chains follows, all from one sample in a study of T cell responses to AZD1222 COVID-19 vaccine. TCRdb's table, derived via immunoSEQ multiplex PCR, lists solely in-frame clones and lacks some. The sample lists about 200,000 clones, roughly 94% occurring once. The sequences come from peripheral blood, collected 28 days after the second dose of the MenACWY control vaccine. The receptors originated from an adult who received the MenACWY meningococcal vaccine as a control. Both conserved end residues are part of each CDR3. Fields, in order: J gene, clone size, D gene, V gene, CDR3 DNA, CDR3 protein. The D gene is left open where the match is weak. Only some rows state a clone size, as once, few, many or a class for expanded clones.

TRBJ1-6 | NA | NA | TRBV21-1 | TGTGCCAGCAGCAAAGCCGCGGGACACTTCCCCTATAATTCACCCCTCCACTTT | CASSKAAGHFPYNSPLHF
TRBJ2-7 | NA | NA | TRBV19 | TGTGCCAGTAGTATTTTCGGCGGATTCTCCTACGAGCAGTACTTC | CASSIFGGFSYEQYF
TRBJ2-7 | NA | NA | TRBV29-1 | TGCAGCGTTTCCCGACAGCCAAGCTCCTACGAGCAGTACTTC | CSVSRQPSSYEQYF
TRBJ1-5 | NA | NA | TRBV20-1 | TGCAGTGCTAGTCAGGGAACGAGCAATCAGCCCCAGCATTTT | CSASQGTSNQPQHF
TRBJ1-1 | few | NA | TRBV2 | TGTGCCAGCATCGGGAGGATGAACACTGAAGCTTTCTTT | CASIGRMNTEAFF
TRBJ1-6 | NA | NA | TRBV7-9 | TGTGCCAGCAGCTTACCGGGGGCTAATTCACCCCTCCACTTT | CASSLPGANSPLHF
TRBJ1-3 | NA | NA | TRBV29-1 | TGCAGCGTTGGCTTAGGGCACTCTGGAAACACCATATATTTT | CSVGLGHSGNTIYF
TRBJ2-2 | NA | NA | TRBV6-4 | TGTGCCAGCAGGGGACAAACGAACACCGGGGAGCTGTTTTTT | CASRGQTNTGELFF
TRBJ2-5 | NA | TRBD2 | TRBV14 | TGTGCCAGCAGCAGCGGGAGGGCCGGGGAGACCCAGTACTTC | CASSSGRAGETQYF
TRBJ1-6 | NA | NA | TRBV5-4 | TGTGCCAGCAGCGGGAGTGGCTCATATAATTCACCCCTCCACTTT | CASSGSGSYNSPLHF
TRBJ2-7 | NA | TRBD1 | TRBV10-1 | TGCGCCAGCAGTGAGACGTGGACAGGTGCCTACGAGCAGTACTTC | CASSETWTGAYEQYF
TRBJ2-4 | NA | NA | TRBV2 | TGTGCCAGCAGTGAAGACCTACTAGCCAAAAACATTCAGTACTTC | CASSEDLLAKNIQYF
TRBJ2-1 | NA | NA | TRBV6-5 | TGTGCCAGCACCACGGGCTACAATGAGCAGTTCTTC | CASTTGYNEQFF
TRBJ1-1 | once | NA | TRBV9 | TGTGCCAGCAGCGTGTCGGCCAGGGACACTGAAGCTTTCTTT | CASSVSARDTEAFF
TRBJ1-1 | NA | NA | TRBV4-1 | TGCGCCAGCAGCCAAGATTATGGCAGGGTTGGGCTTGGCACTGAAGCTTTCTTT | CASSQDYGRVGLGTEAFF
TRBJ2-2 | NA | TRBD1 | TRBV6-2/TRBV6-3 | TGTGCCAGCAGTGAGGGACAGGGAGGCACCGGGGAGCTGTTTTTT | CASSEGQGGTGELFF
TRBJ2-4 | NA | NA | TRBV3-1/TRBV3-2 | TGTGCCAGCAGCCAAGATGGCGGCAGGGCGGGAAACATTCAGTACTTC | CASSQDGGRAGNIQYF
TRBJ2-6 | NA | NA | TRBV4-3 | TGCGCCAGCAGCCAAGTTTGGGGGTCCGGGGCCAACGTCCTGACTTTC | CASSQVWGSGANVLTF
TRBJ1-6 | NA | NA | TRBV18 | TGTGCCAGCTCACCGTCCAGGGTAAATTCACCCCTCCACTTT | CASSPSRVNSPLHF
TRBJ1-2 | NA | NA | TRBV6-2/TRBV6-3 | TGTGCCAGCAGTTACAGGGATGGCTACACCTTC | CASSYRDGYTF
TRBJ1-2 | NA | NA | TRBV24-1 | TGTGCCACCAGTGATTCCAGTGGTTCCGGGGGCTACACCTTC | CATSDSSGSGGYTF
TRBJ2-2 | NA | NA | TRBV6-5 | TGTGCCAGCAGTTACTCGACGGGCTACACCGGGGAGCTGTTTTTT | CASSYSTGYTGELFF
TRBJ2-7 | NA | NA | TRBV21-1 | TGTGCCAGCTCTTTGGGCAACGAGCAGTACTTC | CASSLGNEQYF
TRBJ2-1 | NA | NA | TRBV6-6 | TGTGCCAGCAGTTCAGGGGTAGCTCCGAATGAGCAGTTCTTC | CASSSGVAPNEQFF
TRBJ1-2 | NA | TRBD1 | TRBV7-9 | TGTGCCAGCAGCTCAATGAGGACAGGGGGCGAGTATGGCTACACCTTC | CASSSMRTGGEYGYTF
TRBJ2-3 | NA | NA | TRBV10-3 | TGTGCCATCAGGGGGGGTGCTCAGGAAGATACGCAGTATTTT | CAIRGGAQEDTQYF
TRBJ1-6 | NA | TRBD1 | TRBV5-6 | TGTGCCAGCAGCATCCACATGACAGGGGAAAATCTCCTCCACTTT | CASSIHMTGENLLHF
TRBJ2-2 | NA | NA | TRBV3-1/TRBV3-2 | TGTGCCAGCAGCCCTGAGGGGGGGCCTCCCGGGGAGCTGTTTTTT | CASSPEGGPPGELFF
TRBJ2-3 | NA | TRBD2 | TRBV13 | TGTGCCAGCAGTGGTAGCGGGGGTAGCACAGATACGCAGTATTTT | CASSGSGGSTDTQYF
TRBJ2-2 | few | TRBD1 | TRBV5-8 | TGTGCCAGCAGCTTACCCGGGACAGGGACCGGGGAGCTGTTTTTT | CASSLPGTGTGELFF
TRBJ2-7 | few | NA | TRBV12-3/TRBV12-4 | TGTGCCAGCACCCTTGACAGTAACTACGAGCAGTACTTC | CASTLDSNYEQYF
TRBJ2-1 | NA | TRBD2 | TRBV2 | TGTGCCAGCAGTGAAGACCTAGCGGGGTCCTACAATGAGCAGTTCTTC | CASSEDLAGSYNEQFF
TRBJ1-3 | once | NA | TRBV19 | TGTGCCAGTGCCCGCGGGGGCACTGGAAACACCATATATTTT | CASARGGTGNTIYF
TRBJ2-1 | NA | NA | TRBV19 | TGTGCCAGTAATCGACCCACATTTGGTGAGCAGTTCTTC | CASNRPTFGEQFF
TRBJ2-1 | NA | NA | TRBV14 | TGTGCCAGCAGCCAAGATTTGGGTAGCTCCTACAATGAGCAGTTCTTC | CASSQDLGSSYNEQFF
TRBJ2-5 | NA | NA | TRBV7-2 | TGTGCCAGCAGCTTAGCTTGGGTAGGGAACGGCGGTCAAGAGACCCAGTACTTC | CASSLAWVGNGGQETQYF
TRBJ2-6 | NA | NA | TRBV2 | TGTGCCAGCAGTGAAAACCTCCCTGGGGCCAACGTCCTGACTTTC | CASSENLPGANVLTF
TRBJ2-6 | NA | NA | TRBV7-3 | TGTGCCAGCAGTAGACTCTCTGGGGCCAACGTCCTGACTTTC | CASSRLSGANVLTF
TRBJ1-5 | NA | TRBD1 | TRBV3-1/TRBV3-2 | TGTGCCAGCAGCTTCGGACAGGGGAATCAGCCCCAGCATTTT | CASSFGQGNQPQHF
TRBJ2-1 | NA | NA | TRBV12-3/TRBV12-4 | TGTGCCAGCGCGGGGGCCCTCAATGAGCAGTTCTTC | CASAGALNEQFF
TRBJ1-5 | once | NA | TRBV18 | TGTGCCAGCTCCAGGGACGGAACCGCCAATCAGCCCCAGCATTTT | CASSRDGTANQPQHF
TRBJ1-1 | NA | TRBD1 | TRBV10-3 | TGTGCCATCAGAGGGACAGGGGCCCTGAACACTGAAGCTTTCTTT | CAIRGTGALNTEAFF
TRBJ1-5 | NA | TRBD1 | TRBV6-5 | TGTGCCAGCAGGTCCGGGACAGTATCGGAGCCCCAGCATTTT | CASRSGTVSEPQHF
TRBJ2-1 | NA | NA | TRBV5-4 | TGTGCCAGCAGCTTCTCCAGAGGAGGCTGGCAGTTCTTC | CASSFSRGGWQFF